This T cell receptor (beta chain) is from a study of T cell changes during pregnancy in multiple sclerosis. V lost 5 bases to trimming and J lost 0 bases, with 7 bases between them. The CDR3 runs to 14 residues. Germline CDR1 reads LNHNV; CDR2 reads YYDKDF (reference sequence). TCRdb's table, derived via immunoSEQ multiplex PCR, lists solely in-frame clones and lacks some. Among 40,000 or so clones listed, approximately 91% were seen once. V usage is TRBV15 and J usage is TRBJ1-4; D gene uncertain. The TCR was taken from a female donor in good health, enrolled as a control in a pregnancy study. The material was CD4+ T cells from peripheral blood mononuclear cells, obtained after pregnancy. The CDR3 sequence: CATSFGATNEKLFF. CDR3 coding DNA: TGTGCCACCAGCTTCGGTGCAACTAATGAAAAACTGTTTTTT.